A single sample gave rise to the 18 T cell receptor beta chains below, sequenced in a study of Ad26.COV2.S vaccination and SARS-CoV-2 variants. The assay was immunoSEQ multiplex PCR, and TCRdb's table has in-frame clones only and misses some. The table records 400,000 to 500,000 clones, roughly 90% of them present only once. As for treatment: about 20 received Ad26.COV2.S at low or high dose, single or two shots; 5 received placebo; per-sample allocation not given. Each sample was drawn 63 days after the first injection (of vaccine or placebo). The input for sequencing was peripheral blood, taken in a trial of Ad26.COV2.S vaccine versus placebo. These receptors originate from a person between 18 and 65 years old who received the Ad26.COV2.S COVID-19 vaccine or a placebo.

The chain combines TRBV28 with TRBJ2-3; D is uncertain. Trimming took 5 bases from V and 0 from J, leaving 12 bases between them. This CDR3 has 15 amino acids. CDR1 MDHEN and CDR2 SYDVKM come from the germline V gene. In DNA, the CDR3 is TGTGCCAGCAGTCGAAGGAAGTACAGCACAGATACGCAGTATTTT. Amino acid sequence: CASSRRKYSTDTQYF.

The chain links TRBV30 to TRBJ1-6; TRBD1 aligns across 10 bases. Germline trimming cut 2 bases from V and 9 bases from J; bases unmatched to any gene: 10. Germline V CDR1 and CDR2: GTSNPN, SVGIG (reference sequence). The CDR3 totals 16 residues. CDR3 nucleotides: TGTGCCTGGAGTCCCGGGACAGGGGTGTTAGCTTCACCCCTCCACTTT. Translating it yields CAWSPGTGVLASPLHF.

The chain links TRBV7-2 to TRBJ2-1, with TRBD1 matching 12 bases. This CDR3 spans 15 amino acids. V was clipped by 5 bases and J by 8 bases; unmatched bases: 7. Per germline, CDR1 SGHTA and CDR2 FQGNSA. DNA of the CDR3: TGTGCCAGCAGCGGGAGGGGACAGGGGGCCTATGAGCAGTTCTTC. Residues: CASSGRGQGAYEQFF.

V is TRBV28 and J is TRBJ1-1, with D hard to call. The CDR3 loop spans 14 amino acids. V was cut by 4 bases and J by 5 bases, with 14 bases left in between. Germline assignment: CDR1 MDHEN and CDR2 SYDVKM. The CDR3 here is CASSSIAPLTEAFF. The CDR3 DNA is TGTGCCAGCAGTTCAATCGCCCCCCTAACTGAAGCTTTCTTT.

The chain links TRBV19 to TRBJ1-5; 9 bases fit TRBD1. CDR3 length: 18 amino acids. The germline V gene has CDR1 LNHDA and CDR2 SQIVND (reference sequence). The junction had 13 bases not matched to a gene; V was cut back by 4 bases and J by 3 bases. The CDR3 reads CASSTYPRTGVPNQPQHF. In DNA form, the CDR3 reads TGTGCCAGTAGTACCTACCCCAGGACAGGGGTCCCCAATCAGCCCCAGCATTTT.

V gene TRBV27 combines with J gene TRBJ2-7, with 8 nucleotides matching TRBD1. CDR1 is MNHEY and CDR2 is SMNVEV in the germline V gene (reference sequence). Unmatched junction bases numbered 3, after V lost 2 bases and J lost 3 bases. The length of the CDR3 is 14 residues. CDR3 nucleotides: TGTGCCAGCAGTTTAGGCGGACAGGGCTACGAGCAGTACTTC. It translates to CASSLGGQGYEQYF.

The chain employs TRBV27 and TRBJ2-7; TRBD2 agrees at 15 bases. The CDR3 is made up of 16 amino acids. V lost 6 bases and J lost 0; bases outside the gene matches: 3. Germline V gene sequence: CDR1 MNHEY, CDR2 SMNVEV (reference sequence). The CDR3, as DNA: TGTGCCAGCAGCGGACTAGCGGGGGGGTCCTCCTACGAGCAGTACTTC. Translation: CASSGLAGGSSYEQYF.

The V gene is TRBV7-2, the J gene TRBJ2-1, with TRBD2 matching 10 bases. The germline V gene has CDR1 SGHTA and CDR2 FQGNSA. CDR3 length: 18 residues. V lost 1 base to trimming and J lost 8 bases; unmatched junction nucleotides: 14. The CDR3 DNA follows: TGTGCCAGCAGCTTAGACTTTACGGGAGCGGGGGGGCGCGATGAGCAGTTCTTC. It yields the protein CASSLDFTGAGGRDEQFF.

The chain couples TRBV5-3 to TRBJ2-1; 8 positions match TRBD1. TRBV5-3 has ORF status, its function being uncertain. This CDR3 is 16 amino acids long. V lost 3 bases and J lost 7; bases outside the gene matches: 12. CDR3 bases: TGTGCCAGAAGCTCCACTCCGGACAGGGAAGTGAATGAGCAGTTCTTC. Its translation: CARSSTPDREVNEQFF.

The chain is built from TRBV5-1 and TRBJ1-6, with D unresolved. The CDR3 is 15 amino acids. Germline CDR1 is SGHRS and CDR2 is YFSETQ. V was clipped by 1 base and J by 10 bases, with 15 bases between them. CDR3 sequence (DNA): TGCGCCAGCAGCTTGAGGGCCGGGGAAGGATCACCCCTCCACTTT. This gives the protein CASSLRAGEGSPLHF.

The V and J genes are TRBV28 and TRBJ1-2; 9 bases align to TRBD1. The germline CDR1 and CDR2 sequences are MDHEN and SYDVKM. V shed 6 bases, J shed 5 bases, and the junction held 4 bases outside the gene matches. The CDR3 length is 13 residues. Here the CDR3 reads CASSSDRGYGYTF. CDR3 nucleotides: TGTGCCAGCAGCTCCGACAGGGGGTATGGCTACACCTTC.

V and J are TRBV7-6 and TRBJ2-5; 13 bases are shared with TRBD2. CDR3 length: 16 residues. The ends lost 5 bases at V and 3 bases at J; junction bases unmatched: 6. Germline V gene lookup returns CDR1 SGHVS and CDR2 FNYEAQ. Written as DNA, the CDR3 is TGTGCCAGCAGCCAATCGACTAGCGGGGGGAAAGAGACCCAGTACTTC. Encoded protein: CASSQSTSGGKETQYF.

The chain has TRBV5-8 and TRBJ2-5; D remains ambiguous. The CDR3 loop spans 13 amino acids. The V and J ends lost 1 base and 3 bases respectively, with 7 bases between them. In germline, CDR1 is SGHTS, CDR2 YDEGEE. CDR3 nucleotide sequence: TGTGCCAGCAGCTTGCCCCTGAAAGAGACCCAGTACTTC. Protein sequence: CASSLPLKETQYF.

V is TRBV7-2 and J is TRBJ1-3, with 10 bases fitting TRBD1. The CDR3 is 15 residues long. The ends lost 5 bases at V and 4 bases at J; junction bases unmatched: 5. Germline V gene lookup returns CDR1 SGHTA and CDR2 FQGNSA. CDR3: CASSIGTGEGNTIYF. CDR3 DNA: TGTGCCAGCAGCATCGGGACAGGGGAAGGAAACACCATATATTTT.

In this sample, this clone turned up once. The genes are TRBV4-2 and TRBJ2-7; D could derive from TRBD1 or TRBD2 (5 bases each). Trimming shortened V by 2 bases and J by 3 bases, and 11 bases separated the two germline ends. This CDR3 comprises 14 residues. Germline CDR1 is LGHNA and CDR2 is YNFKEQ. The CDR3: CASSQLGTGYEQYF. The CDR3 coding sequence is TGTGCCAGCAGCCAATTGGGGACCGGCTACGAGCAGTACTTC.

This sequence joins TRBV12-3 or TRBV12-4 and TRBJ1-2; D unresolved. The V and J ends lost 2 bases and 7 bases respectively, with 11 bases between them. The CDR3 sequence is 13 residues long. The DNA of the CDR3 is TGTGCCAGCAGTTTAAAATCCTCGGGTGGCTACACCTTC. Translation gives CASSLKSSGGYTF.

There are many counts of this clone. The chain uses TRBV3-1 (or the pseudogene TRBV3-2) and TRBJ2-6, with TRBD1 as a possible D gene (6 bases). This CDR3 spans 15 amino acids. Germline loops: CDR1 LGHDT, CDR2 YNNKEL (reference sequence). Trimming pared 4 bases from V and 4 bases from J, leaving 11 bases between. DNA of the CDR3: TGTGCCAGCAGCCCAGGGGAGTACGGGGCCAACGTCCTGACTTTC. Translation gives CASSPGEYGANVLTF.

The chain is built from TRBV5-6 and TRBJ1-5; TRBD1 might be the D (6 bases). The CDR3 is 16 residues long. Germline CDR1 is SGHDT and CDR2 is YYEEEE. The germline V and J ends were trimmed by 4 bases and 2 bases, with 16 bases remaining between them. In DNA, the CDR3 is TGTGCCAGCAGCCGGGGACACATGAGACGCAATCAGCCCCAGCATTTT. It is translated as CASSRGHMRRNQPQHF.